Only one count was recorded for the clone carrying this T cell receptor (beta chain). Germline CDR1 reads MNHEY; CDR2 reads SVGEGT. The CDR3 length is 14 residues. Unmatched junction bases numbered 6, after V lost 4 bases and J lost 3 bases. The data are from a study of blood T cell repertoires in COVID-19. For the study at large: Acute-phase and convalescent COVID-19 samples originated in the United States, Italy and Spain. The cDNA or gDNA used as material had been derived from T cells, B-cell-depleted T cells, or PBMCs.

Study processing details: Estimates of nucleated cell counts were drawn from the amplification of reference gene primers. Here immunoSEQ multiplex PCR was the method, and the copy in TCRdb shows in-frame clones only, minus some. V and J calls plus clone size are reproduced from that table; the DNA served to infer D and trimming. In the table there are 300,000 to 450,000 clones, about 88% of which are singletons. This chain connects TRBV6-2 or TRBV6-3 to TRBJ2-7; TRBD2 aligns across 7 bases. The clonotype was recovered from a human donor in a cohort sampled during active COVID-19. Sequenced material: peripheral blood. The CDR3 region has the DNA TGTGCCAGCAGTTCGGCGGGAGCCTTCTACGAGCAGTACTTC. This translates into CASSSAGAFYEQYF.